This T cell receptor (beta chain) comes out of a study of identical twins. In germline, CDR1 is SGDLS, CDR2 YYNGEE. V was shortened by 4 bases and J by 2 bases, with 23 bases between the two germline ends. This CDR3 has 18 residues. TCRdb reanalysed the 5' RACE reads using MiXCR and keeps one entry per CDR3 protein. This sample has about 920,000 distinct CDR3 sequences, with 9% to 15% found just once. This clonotype was counted between two and nine times. This sample was also put to use in a study of yellow fever vaccine responses in identical twins.

V is TRBV9 and J is TRBJ2-3; maybe TRBD1 (6 bases). The sequence was collected from a woman younger than 30 in good health. Sequencing input: PBMCs. CDR3 bases: TGTGCCAGCAGCATAGCATCCGGGACAAGGACTCTCACAGATACGCAGTATTTT. It encodes CASSIASGTRTLTDTQYF.